The TCR beta chain under discussion was sequenced for a study of blood T cell repertoires in COVID-19. Study as a whole: COVID-19 samples collected from the United States, Italy and Spain covered acute and convalescent phases.

Trimming shortened V by 3 bases and J by 6 bases, and 11 bases separated the two germline ends. CDR1 and CDR2 (germline): SGHDN, FVKESK. The CDR3 spans 13 residues. Profiling relied on immunoSEQ multiplex PCR, and the TCRdb table lists in-frame clones only, not all of them. The data hold under 200,000 clones, with approximately 87% observed a single time. This clone was recorded only once. Sequenced input: peripheral blood. The rearrangement uses TRBV14 and TRBJ1-2, with a weak D call TRBD1 (5 bases). This clonotype originated in a young man with active or convalescent COVID-19. The CDR3 sequence is CASSQGGSHGYTF. CDR3 nucleotides: TGTGCCAGCAGCCAGGGGGGTAGTCATGGCTACACCTTC.